This T cell receptor beta chain was captured in a study of CD8 T cells in ankylosing spondylitis. Findings of the study overall: A motif of several highly homologous TCR beta variants was seen as apparently characteristic of ankylosing spondylitis blood. A CD8+ phenotype characterized the disease-linked clones, which were relatively rare in peripheral blood.

With 0 bases removed from V and 4 bases from J, the gap between germline ends came to 12 bases. Germline values: CDR1 DFQATT, CDR2 SNEGSKA (reference sequence). This CDR3 comprises 15 residues. TCRdb independently ran MiXCR on the 5' RACE reads; one entry per CDR3 protein. Among 250,000 to 350,000 distinct CDR3 sequences, under 25% were seen once, and the ten largest hold around 3.2%. This clonotype has more than one count but fewer than ten. Its antigen is undetermined. V is TRBV20-1 and J is TRBJ2-2, with D maybe TRBD1 (6 bases). The sample comprised blood, either unsorted or a sorted T cell fraction (not recorded which). This TCR came from a female donor with ankylosing spondylitis or in good health (not recorded which). The CDR3: CSARDLGQSTGELFF. The CDR3, as DNA: TGCAGTGCTAGAGATCTAGGACAGTCCACCGGGGAGCTGTTTTTT.